This TCR beta chain stems from a study of cytomegalovirus exposure and HLA in healthy donors (dated by TCRdb to the late 2010s). Context from the whole study: An earlier analysis of roughly 500 of the donors reported about 260 Gb of sequence data and about 120 million unique TCR beta sequences obtained from about 179 million T cells. An early release that covered some 630 HLA-typed donors contained approximately 300 gigabases of sequencing data and tens of millions of unique TCR sequences. Of the approximately 400 genotyped donors, approximately 82% fell in the genetic ancestry cluster associated with self-reported Caucasian donors. The study aimed to test whether signatures of past pathogen exposure could be identified by cataloging public T cell receptors. The T cell repertoires of under 700 subjects were profiled by immunosequencing and related to cytomegalovirus serostatus. In addition to the first cohort of 666 subjects, a separate validation cohort of under 150 different subjects was used. The study combined high-throughput TCR immunosequencing, statistical association of individual TCRs with disease status, and machine learning to predict cytomegalovirus infection status. In a later analysis, previously published TCR beta repertoires from 550 to 700 donors were re-analyzed and high-resolution HLA genotyping was added so that TCR occurrence patterns could be studied. Rather than using new phenotypic data, the later analysis identified candidate immune exposures from TCR beta sequences and from how often those sequences occurred across donors. An earlier analysis of around 540 of the donors applied high-throughput TCR beta sequencing to assess whether each TCR beta V gene segment acted as functional or pseudogenic. Donor age, sex, ethnicity and CMV serostatus were collected together with the repertoire data. Genome-wide SNP genotypes for about 65% of the 666 donors were used in a later genetic analysis, which treated that subset as a discovery cohort. All discovery cohort repertoires had been generated using a single sequencing platform. Both class I and class II loci were covered by HLA typing, at four-digit resolution. Typing coverage varied by locus: about 629-630 donors for A, B, C, DRB1 and DQB1; some 520 for DQA1; about 570 for DPA1; 450 to 480 for DPB1. Five DR-DQ haplotypes were handled as single units for association and clustering, since linkage in the cohort was strong. On average, 235,054 unique TCR beta nucleotide sequences were sequenced per donor among about 400 genotyped donors of the cohort, with 15% to 20% of those sequences being non-productive.

The germline V gene (reference sequence) gives CDR1 as LNHNV and CDR2 as YYDKDF. There are 15 amino acids in the CDR3, from cysteine to phenylalanine inclusive. Here the CDR3 DNA is all that survives: 45 bases in frame from base 1. The germline V and J ends show losses of 3 bases and 2 bases respectively, and no gene match explains 4 bases of the junction. The cohort was made up of approximately 670 healthy bone marrow donors. At the time of sampling, all cohort members were nominally healthy, though unrecorded immune exposures were likely present. The donor was CMV seropositive and belonged to the group of more than 250 seropositive cohort members. A peripheral blood sample was provided by each donor, and peripheral blood mononuclear cells were used for TCR beta sequencing. Genomic DNA extraction from the blood cell samples was performed with the Qiagen DNeasy Blood Extraction Kit. Concerning this clone: No antigen is known for it. Per-base qualities were not stored, and no clone one base away is much larger.

Library construction relied on the immunoSEQ multiplex PCR assay. A mixture of 60 forward primers for TCR Vbeta segments and 13 reverse primers for TCR Jbeta segments was used in the multiplex PCR. Amplification of the CDR3 region of rearranged TCR beta genes was performed with a multiplex PCR assay on genomic DNA. The Illumina HiSeq System was used to sequence the amplified TCR beta libraries as 87-base-pair reads. In the source study's methods: A later analysis counted approximately 74 million unique TCR beta chains across the 666 repertoires, and around 12 million of these chains were shared by at least two donors. A nearest-neighbor algorithm error-corrected the raw reads and collapsed the reads into unique sequences, merging closely related sequences to remove PCR and sequencing errors. Alignment of CDR3 sequences to IMGT reference sequences was used to assign V, D and J gene segments. Each retained sequence needed at least a six-nucleotide match to both a V gene segment and a J gene segment. A rearrangement counted as productive if the CDR3 had no stop codons and remained in frame with V and J, and every other rearrangement counted as non-productive. CDR3 was defined by IMGT convention, running from the second conserved V-encoded cysteine to the conserved J-encoded phenylalanine. The earlier analysis of 587 of the donors excluded sequences that lacked an unambiguous match to a single V gene segment. An earlier analysis of 500 to 700 of the donors classified V segments as functional when productive rearrangements were above 56.7% and as segregating when the standard deviation between donors was above 5%. A statistical classification framework was built to diagnose cytomegalovirus status from the catalog of TCR beta chain sequences. In a later analysis, TCR nucleotide sequences were compared against IMGT/GENE-DB human TR gene sequences so that V and J genes could be assigned. The TCRdist pipeline was used in a later analysis to assign CDR3 sequences and most-parsimonious VDJ recombination scenarios. In a later analysis, every TCR beta chain was defined by the combination of its CDR3 amino acid sequence and its V-gene family, and reads without a unique V-gene family were dropped. A later analysis removed roughly 590 highly shared, low-generation-probability nucleotide sequences to deal with suspected cross-contamination and a sequencing artifact. For each public chain, a later analysis derived a clonal expansion index from normalized ranks of inferred template counts within each repertoire. In a later analysis, generation probabilities were computed using a VDJ recombination model fitted to out-of-frame rearrangements, and the results were checked against IGoR. In a later analysis, hypergeometric tests were used to score TCR-TCR, TCR-HLA and TCR-CMV co-occurrence, with a repertoire-size bias correction applied to TCR pairs. To estimate false discovery rates, a later analysis permuted the HLA or CMV assignments 20 times. In a later analysis, co-occurring TCRs were grouped using DBSCAN, with TCRdist sequence similarity added in when clustering inside HLA-allele-positive subsets. Repertoires with fewer than 30,000 or more than 120,000 public chains, plus five repertoires with anomalous nucleotide sharing, were excluded from co-occurrence clustering. Sourced from immuneACCESS, this table was stored by TCRdb with only in-frame sequences that have V and J called. A share of the clones is absent; for the studies checked, an unresolved V gene accounts for under half, and the remainder has no known explanation. Clonal size and the V and J genes are those of that table, whereas D and trimming came from the DNA. This sample gives fewer than 150,000 clones in total; 76% of them show up just once. Roughly 16% of the sample lies in the top ten.

Overall study outcomes, separate from this receptor: In a later analysis, the rate of TCR association differed among HLA loci, with DRB1 alleles having the most associated TCRs and HLA-C alleles having the fewest. Several of the top co-occurrence clusters appeared to be linked to parvovirus B19, influenza, CMV and Epstein-Barr virus, according to a later analysis. According to a later genetic analysis, donors in an Asian-associated ancestry cluster had fewer N-insertions in productive TCRs than the roughly 670-donor mean. A group of highly shared sequence variants was considered likely to be a technical artifact of the sequencing pipeline. Sequencing depth was assumed to be roughly uniform across donors in the presence/absence analyses, though that assumption may not hold. A later genetic analysis associated a missense DCLRE1C variant with V-gene and J-gene trimming of TCR beta chains, and an independent cohort replicated the association. Most CMV-associated TCR beta chains appeared to be HLA-restricted in a later analysis, and the HLA associations seemed to be driven largely by CMV exposure. Most TCR sequences were observed very rarely across donors, whereas some public TCRs were present in many individuals. Because the 87-base-pair reads could not distinguish some IMGT-functional V segments, including TRBV6-2 and TRBV6-3, those segments were excluded. This cohort had only TCR beta chains sequenced, and the lack of alpha or paired-chain data limited which features could be detected. Because some donors lacked HLA typing at each locus, the association tests relied only on the typed subset. When HLA alleles, especially DR and DQ, strongly co-occurred, attributing TCR associations to individual alleles was difficult. In an earlier analysis of around 500 of the donors, most TCR beta V segments appeared in productive rearrangements about 87% or about 30% of the time, broadly matching IMGT annotations. A later analysis associated 15,000 to 20,000 TCR beta sequences with specific HLA alleles at a false discovery rate of 0.05. The classifier was reported to diagnose cytomegalovirus status with high specificity and sensitivity in both the original cohort and the validation cohort. A later analysis found that HLA-associated TCR beta chains were more clonally expanded and had lower generation probabilities than equally common non-associated chains. Because counts were too low, some 17 rarely observed V segments, including chromosome 9 orphons, were excluded from the earlier analysis of about 500 of the donors. The only immune exposure information available for the cohort was CMV serostatus. A further reported finding was that TCR beta sequences accurately predicted the HLA-A and HLA-B alleles for most subjects in the first cohort. According to the authors, the approach could potentially be generalized to other disease states and immunological phenotypes. Correlated functional status among segregating V segments might be attributable to linkage disequilibrium, but an unknown experimental factor could not be ruled out. In the study, roughly 160 TCR beta chains were listed as associated with cytomegalovirus. In vitro tests confirmed that three of the cytomegalovirus-associated TCR beta chains recognize cytomegalovirus antigens.

The chain joins TRBV15 to TRBJ1-5, with TRBD1 matching 7 junction bases. The TCR was taken from a man aged 50 to 60 in good health and CMV-seropositive. Sequenced: PBMCs. The DNA is as follows: TGTGCCACCAGCAGGTCCGGGACAGGCAATCAGCCCCAGCATTTT. This encodes CATSRSGTGNQPQHF. The reference TRBV15 and TRBJ1-5 proteins fill in what lies around the CDR3, so the full variable domain reads DAMVIQNPRYQVTQFGKPVTLSCSQTLNHNVMYWYQQKSSQAPKLLFHYYDKDFNNEADTPDNFQSRRPNTSFCFLDIRSPGLGDTAMYLCATSRSGTGNQPQHFGDGTRLSIL.